This T cell receptor beta chain was captured by sequencing in a study of CD4 T cell repertoires in COVID-19. In regard to this clone: What it recognizes is unknown.

Overall study findings and caveats: SARS-CoV and/or HKU1 spike cultures shared between 7 and 25% of SARS-CoV-2 clonotypes. Suggested intraclonal diversification: top SARS-CoV-2-reactive clonotypes appeared in two or three memory subsets.

The memory T cells were sequenced right after ex vivo isolation, without culture. Clones were sequenced by immunoSEQ multiplex PCR, and TCRdb holds only the in-frame ones, with some missing. The sample consists of fewer than 25,000 clones, roughly 87% of them appearing once. The V segment lost 3 bases and the J segment 3 bases; nucleotides outside the gene matches: 9. CDR1 and CDR2 (germline): SEHNR, FQNEAQ (reference sequence). This CDR3 is 16 amino acids long. The sample consisted of central memory CD4+ T cells from blood, taken before the COVID-19 pandemic. The chain has TRBV7-9 and TRBJ1-2; 8 bases are a match to TRBD1. The source is a human donor who had COVID-19. The CDR3 DNA reads as TGTGCCAGCAGCTTTGTGTCAGGGGGCTTGGACTATGGCTACACCTTC. Its translation: CASSFVSGGLDYGYTF.